These T cell receptor beta chains were read from a single sample in a study of T cells after yellow fever vaccination. TCRdb reprocessed the 5' RACE reads with MiXCR, giving one entry per CDR3 protein. There are about 13,000 distinct CDR3 sequences in the sample; 4% to 6% occur only once, and 40% to 60% lies in the top ten. The sample was PBMCs, either bulk or a sorted T-cell subset (CD4+, CD8+, memory, or dextramer-sorted; not recorded which), taken 45 days after the yellow fever booster vaccination. Source of these receptors: a man between 25 and 39 years old who received the YFV17D yellow fever vaccine. Both conserved end residues are part of each CDR3. Fields, in order: clone size, V gene, D gene, J gene, CDR3 DNA, CDR3 protein. D genes are given only for firm matches. The size entry gives how often the clone was seen (once, few, many) or a class if it is expanded.

size: many; V: TRBV11-3; D: .; J: TRBJ2-7; DNA: TGTGCCAGCAGCCCGCCGGGTTCCTACGAGCAGTACTTC; CDR3: CASSPPGSYEQYF
size: many; V: TRBV4-3; D: .; J: TRBJ1-4; DNA: TGCGCCAGCAGCCAAGATCCCGTAGCGGGGGCTGGTGAAAAACTGTTTTTT; CDR3: CASSQDPVAGAGEKLFF
size: many; V: TRBV27; D: .; J: TRBJ2-3; DNA: TGTGCCAGCAGTTTACGGGTAGGGATAAGCACAGATACGCAGTATTTT; CDR3: CASSLRVGISTDTQYF
size: many; V: TRBV6-5; D: .; J: TRBJ2-3; DNA: TGTGCCAGCGCCGCCGAATTTGCGCCAGATACGCAGTATTTT; CDR3: CASAAEFAPDTQYF
size: many; V: TRBV12-3/TRBV12-4; D: TRBD1; J: TRBJ2-5; DNA: TGTGCCAGCAGTCGGGACAGGTTGGGGATGACCCAGTACTTC; CDR3: CASSRDRLGMTQYF
size: many; V: TRBV15; D: TRBD2; J: TRBJ2-7; DNA: TGTGCCACCAGCAGAGATGGGGTAGCGGGGCCCTACGAGCAGTACTTC; CDR3: CATSRDGVAGPYEQYF
size: many; V: TRBV20-1; D: .; J: TRBJ2-6; DNA: TGCAGTGCTAGAGACCTTCGACGGCTCTCTGGGGCCAACGTCCTGACTTTC; CDR3: CSARDLRRLSGANVLTF
size: many; V: TRBV11-3; D: .; J: TRBJ1-1; DNA: TGTGCCAGCAGCCTGACGGGCAGTGAAGCTTTCTTT; CDR3: CASSLTGSEAFF
size: many; V: TRBV20-1; D: TRBD2; J: TRBJ2-1; DNA: TGCAGTGCCCTGGGACTAGCGGGAGCGGTTGAGCAGTTCTTC; CDR3: CSALGLAGAVEQFF
size: many; V: TRBV5-1; D: .; J: TRBJ2-1; DNA: TGCGCCAGCAGCTTGGCCCCCCCCAGGGCCTACAATGAGCAGTTCTTC; CDR3: CASSLAPPRAYNEQFF
size: many; V: TRBV11-1; D: TRBD2; J: TRBJ2-7; DNA: TGTGCCAGCAGCGAGACTAGCGGGAGGACCTACTCCTACGAGCAGTACTTC; CDR3: CASSETSGRTYSYEQYF
size: many; V: TRBV12-3/TRBV12-4; D: .; J: TRBJ2-1; DNA: TGTGCCAGCAGTTTTGGGACAACCCTCAATGAGCAGTTCTTC; CDR3: CASSFGTTLNEQFF
size: many; V: TRBV10-2; D: .; J: TRBJ2-5; DNA: TGCGCCAGCAGTGAGATGGGGTGGCAAGAGACCCAGTACTTC; CDR3: CASSEMGWQETQYF
size: many; V: TRBV6-1; D: TRBD2; J: TRBJ2-7; DNA: TGTGCCAGCAGTGGGACTAGCGGTCCGTACGAGCAGTACTTC; CDR3: CASSGTSGPYEQYF
size: many; V: TRBV5-1; D: TRBD2; J: TRBJ2-4; DNA: TGCGCCAGCAGCTCGTGGGGAGGGGACATTCAGTACTTC; CDR3: CASSSWGGDIQYF
size: many; V: TRBV20-1; D: TRBD2; J: TRBJ2-7; DNA: TGCAGTGCTAGAGATGCGGGGTCTAGCGGGAGCTCCTACGAGCAGTACTTC; CDR3: CSARDAGSSGSSYEQYF